These 26 T cell receptor beta chains share one sample of origin, sequenced in a study of circulating and synovial CD4+ cells in juvenile arthritis. Assay: immunoSEQ multiplex PCR; the TCRdb copy retains only in-frame clones and omits some. The repertoire holds about 34,000 clones, around 95% seen once, with about 0.19% in the top ten. Sequences were obtained from CD4+ T cells from blood. The receptors stem from a human donor with juvenile idiopathic arthritis.

This clone has a single count. The chain has TRBV28 and TRBJ2-3; TRBD2 matches 10 bases. The length of the CDR3 is 16 residues. The V and J ends lost 5 bases and 9 bases, in that order; junction bases with no gene match: 14. Germline assignment: CDR1 MDHEN and CDR2 SYDVKM. The CDR3 nucleotides read TGTGCCAGCAGTCCACCCGGGACTAGCGTATGGTACACGCAGTATTTT. Amino acids: CASSPPGTSVWYTQYF.

This chain connects TRBV19 to TRBJ1-1; 11 bases are a match to TRBD1. The CDR3 runs to 16 residues. Trimming at V came to 5 bases and at J to 5 bases, leaving 10 bases not matched to a gene. CDR1 is LNHDA, CDR2 SQIVND, per germline (reference sequence). The CDR3 reads CASSARLGQGGTEAFF. The CDR3 DNA sequence: TGTGCCAGTAGTGCCCGGTTGGGACAGGGGGGAACTGAAGCTTTCTTT.

The CDR3 coding sequence is TGTGCCAGCAGCTTATTTGGTCGGGTCGGGGAAAAACTGTTTTTT. This encodes CASSLFGRVGEKLFF. The V gene is TRBV7-2, the J gene TRBJ1-4; D uncertain. The V end was cut by 2 bases, the J end by 8 bases, with 15 bases between. Germline V gene data show CDR1 as SGHTA and CDR2 as FQGNSA. The CDR3 runs to 15 residues.

The J gene is TRBJ1-1, the V gene TRBV18; perhaps TRBD1 as D (5 bases). CDR1 and CDR2 from the germline V gene are KGHSH and LQKENI. V was shortened by 5 bases and J by 5 bases, with 15 bases between the two germline ends. The CDR3 covers 14 residues. The DNA for the CDR3 is TGTGCCAGCTCATCGCAGGGTGGTCGAACTGAAGCTTTCTTT. Amino acids: CASSSQGGRTEAFF.

This sequence joins TRBV7-2 and TRBJ2-5; 14 nucleotides line up with TRBD2. The V gene's germline CDR1 is SGHTA and CDR2 FQGNSA. The V segment lost 5 bases and the J segment 5 bases; nucleotides outside the gene matches: 7. CDR3 length: 16 amino acids. CDR3 residues: CASSPTSGGAGETQYF. DNA for the CDR3: TGTGCCAGCAGCCCGACTAGCGGGGGGGCAGGGGAGACCCAGTACTTC.

The chain combines TRBV7-8 with TRBJ1-1, with D possibly being TRBD1 (6 bases). Germline values: CDR1 SGHVS, CDR2 FQNEAQ. The V and J ends lost 3 bases and 1 base respectively, with 12 bases between them. This CDR3 is 15 amino acids long. CDR3: CASSFGGGPNTEAFF. Here the CDR3 DNA reads TGTGCCAGCAGCTTTGGGGGGGGCCCGAACACTGAAGCTTTCTTT.

V gene TRBV6-6 combines with J gene TRBJ1-4; no clear D gene. CDR1 and CDR2 from the germline V gene are MNHNY and SVGAGI (reference sequence). The CDR3 extends over 15 amino acids. Trimming took off 2 bases at V and 3 bases at J, with 10 bases between the two ends. The CDR3 DNA sequence: TGTGCCAGCAGTTACGATAGGAGAGCTAATGAAAAACTGTTTTTT. As protein: CASSYDRRANEKLFF.

V usage is TRBV7-2 and J usage is TRBJ2-1, with 8 bases fitting TRBD2. Germline trimming cut 1 base from V and 9 bases from J; bases unmatched to any gene: 8. The CDR3 contains 15 residues. Germline V lookup: CDR1 SGHTA, CDR2 FQGNSA. The CDR3 here is CASSLGNLAGGEQFF. The CDR3, as DNA: TGTGCCAGCAGCTTAGGGAATCTAGCGGGCGGTGAGCAGTTCTTC. The full variable domain, in which reference TRBV7-2 and TRBJ2-1 provide the parts outside the CDR3, is GAGVSQSPSNKVTEKGKDVELRCDPISGHTALYWYRQSLGQGLEFLIYFQGNSAPDKSGLPSDRFSAERTGGSVSTLTIQRTQQEDSAVYLCASSLGNLAGGEQFFGPGTRLTVL.

The chain carries TRBV2 and TRBJ1-5; D unresolved. In germline, CDR1 is SNHLY, CDR2 FYNNEI. CDR3 length: 12 amino acids. Trimming pared 4 bases from V and 8 bases from J, leaving 9 bases between. The CDR3 here is CASSVTVEPQHF. The CDR3 DNA sequence: TGTGCCAGCAGTGTCACAGTGGAGCCCCAGCATTTT.

The chain joins TRBV5-1 to TRBJ2-3, with TRBD1 matching 10 bases. CDR1 is SGHRS, CDR2 YFSETQ, per germline. This CDR3 is built from 15 residues. With 7 bases clipped from V and 2 bases from J, the junction kept 7 bases outside the gene matches. DNA for the CDR3: TGCGCCAGCTCGACGGGACAGGGGTACACAGATACGCAGTATTTT. Its protein is CASSTGQGYTDTQYF.

The chain carries TRBV5-4 and TRBJ2-2; 10 bases align to TRBD2. The junction had 6 bases not matched to a gene; V was cut back by 0 bases and J by 1 base. The germline CDR1 and CDR2 sequences are SGHNT and YYREEE (reference sequence). This CDR3 comprises 18 residues. For the CDR3, the DNA is TGTGCCAGCAGCTTGGTTGTTAGCGGGGGGATGAACACCGGGGAGCTGTTTTTT. Its protein product is CASSLVVSGGMNTGELFF.

CDR3 protein: CAISEFRTGAEAFF. CDR3 DNA: TGTGCCATCAGTGAGTTTAGGACTGGGGCTGAAGCTTTCTTT. The V call is TRBV10-3, the J call TRBJ1-1; D not resolved. The germline CDR1 and CDR2 sequences are ENHRY and SYGVKD. This CDR3 contains 14 residues. With 1 base removed from V and 6 bases from J, the gap between germline ends came to 12 bases.

The V gene is TRBV5-1, the J gene TRBJ1-1, with D unclear. Trimming removed 1 base at V and 4 bases at J, with 17 bases between. Germline CDR1 and CDR2: SGHRS and YFSETQ. There are 16 residues in the CDR3. The CDR3 protein is CASSLLSPERGTEAFF. CDR3 nucleotide sequence: TGCGCCAGCAGCTTGTTATCCCCGGAGAGAGGCACTGAAGCTTTCTTT.

The chain is built from TRBV29-1 and TRBJ2-1, with D possibly matching TRBD2 (5 bases). The CDR3 is 14 residues long. Germline V CDR1 and CDR2: SQVTM, ANQGSEA. Trimming cost V 4 bases and J 2 bases, with 12 bases left between them. The CDR3, as DNA: TGCAGCGTTGCTCAAGCGGCACCCTACAATGAGCAGTTCTTC. It is translated as CSVAQAAPYNEQFF.

The chain employs TRBV9 and TRBJ2-1; TRBD2 aligns across 8 bases. V lost 3 bases and J lost 2; bases outside the gene matches: 4. The CDR3 has 15 residues. CDR1 is SGDLS and CDR2 is YYNGEE in the germline V gene. CDR3 residues: CASSAGLEAYNEQFF. In DNA form, the CDR3 reads TGTGCCAGCAGCGCGGGACTAGAGGCCTACAATGAGCAGTTCTTC.

The chain links TRBV12-2 to TRBJ2-4; TRBD1 is the table's D call, not checked against the DNA. TRBV12-2 is a known pseudogene. The CDR3 has 14 amino acids. CDR3 DNA: TGTGCAAGTCAGGGGCCTAAAGCCAAAAACATTCAGTACTTC. Amino acid sequence: CASQGPKAKNIQYF.

The chain uses TRBV27 and TRBJ1-3; the D gene is possibly TRBD1 (5 bases). The V end lost 4 bases, the J end lost 2 bases, and 12 bases lay between the germline ends. CDR1 and CDR2 (germline): MNHEY, SMNVEV (reference sequence). The CDR3 totals 15 residues. CDR3 sequence reads: CASSSGYGTGNTIYF. Here the CDR3 DNA reads TGTGCCAGCAGTTCAGGGTATGGAACTGGAAACACCATATATTTT.

The V gene is TRBV30, the J gene TRBJ2-2, with 9 bases matching TRBD1. Germline V gene lookup returns CDR1 GTSNPN and CDR2 SVGIG (reference sequence). The CDR3 loop spans 14 amino acids. Trimming removed 3 bases from V and 6 bases from J; junction bases left unmatched: 5. CDR3 protein: CAWRRTGAAGELFF. The CDR3 DNA reads TGTGCCTGGAGGAGGACAGGGGCGGCCGGGGAGCTGTTTTTT.

This chain uses TRBV20-1 with TRBJ1-2; no reliable D call. V lost 6 bases and J 2 bases, leaving 4 bases between the germline ends. Germline CDR1 DFQATT, CDR2 SNEGSKA (reference sequence). The CDR3 loop spans 10 amino acids. CDR3 amino acids: CSAQNYGYTF. In nucleotides, the CDR3 is TGCAGTGCCCAGAACTATGGCTACACCTTC.

As to this clone: At one end the junction does not follow the germline gene, possibly because of a read error. Different DNA sequences within this sample yield the same CDR3. The chain couples TRBV18 to TRBJ1-6; 10 positions match TRBD1. The CDR3 is 15 amino acids. The germline gives CDR1 KGHSH, CDR2 LQKENI. The CDR3 loop is CASSPDRGSYSPLHF. CDR3 in DNA: TGTGCCAGCTCACCGGACAGGGGGAGTTATTCCCCCCTCCACTTT.

This clone was seen only once. This rearrangement joins TRBV4-2 to TRBJ2-1; 10 nucleotides align to TRBD2. The CDR3 spans 15 residues. V lost 0 bases to trimming and J lost 5 bases; unmatched junction nucleotides: 1. CDR1 and CDR2 (germline): LGHNA, YNFKEQ. The CDR3 loop is CASSQEGTSDNEQFF. CDR3 in DNA: TGTGCCAGCAGCCAAGAGGGGACTAGCGACAATGAGCAGTTCTTC.

This rearrangement joins TRBV2 to TRBJ2-7; no clear D. The CDR3 is made up of 14 amino acids. Trimming pared 4 bases from V and 1 base from J, leaving 11 bases between. The germline V gene encodes CDR1 SNHLY and CDR2 FYNNEI. CDR3 sequence reads: CASSGRPNSYEQYF. The DNA for the CDR3 is TGTGCCAGCAGTGGGAGACCGAATTCCTACGAGCAGTACTTC.

The V gene is TRBV9, the J gene TRBJ2-7; tentative D call: TRBD1 (6 bases). V was clipped by 3 bases and J by 4 bases, with 11 bases between them. Looked up from germline, CDR1 is SGDLS and CDR2 is YYNGEE. This CDR3 has 13 residues. The CDR3 here is CASSGGRGYEQYF. CDR3 in DNA: TGTGCCAGCAGCGGGGGCAGGGGATACGAGCAGTACTTC.

This clone was seen only once. The chain has TRBV29-1 and TRBJ2-5; D unclear. The CDR3 is 12 amino acids. V was trimmed by 4 bases and J by 0 bases, leaving 6 bases between them. Looked up from germline, CDR1 is SQVTM and CDR2 is ANQGSEA. The CDR3 is CSVGLDQETQYF. CDR3 sequence (DNA): TGCAGCGTTGGGCTAGACCAAGAGACCCAGTACTTC.

The chain is built from TRBV5-1 and TRBJ2-2, with unresolved D. Germline lookup yields CDR1 SGHRS and CDR2 YFSETQ. V was cut by 0 bases and J by 8 bases, with 8 bases left in between. This CDR3 contains 13 residues. CDR3: CASSLAVAGELFF. In DNA form, the CDR3 reads TGCGCCAGCAGCTTGGCGGTAGCTGGGGAGCTGTTTTTT.

The chain links TRBV18 to TRBJ1-5; D possibly corresponds to TRBD1 (6 bases). V dropped 9 bases and J dropped 4 bases, with 13 bases sitting between them. The CDR3 contains 13 residues. CDR1 and CDR2 (germline): KGHSH, LQKENI. The CDR3 DNA is TGTGCCAGTTCGGGACACGCGAATCAGCCCCAGCATTTT. Encoded protein: CASSGHANQPQHF.